Sequencing of this T cell receptor beta chain was carried out in a study of blood T cell repertoires in COVID-19. The overall study: COVID-19 samples, acute and convalescent, were from the United States, Italy and Spain. The analysed material was cDNA or gDNA that came from T cells, B-cell-depleted T cells, or PBMCs.

As processed by the authors: Amplification of reference gene primers provided the estimated nucleated cell counts. This table comes from immunoSEQ multiplex PCR, and its TCRdb copy is limited to in-frame clones, with some not included. D and trimming were read from the DNA, whereas the V and J calls and clone size are those reported in that table. Of approximately 100,000 clones detected, roughly four fifths appear once; the ten largest clones hold 2.5% to 3.5%. The V end lost 6 bases, the J end lost 4 bases, and 15 bases lay between the germline ends. The germline CDR1 and CDR2 sequences are MDHEN and SYDVKM. CDR3 length equals 14 residues.

The sample consisted of peripheral blood. The receptor was isolated from a woman of 80 years or more with active or convalescent COVID-19. The chain employs TRBV28 and TRBJ1-2, with D possibly matching TRBD1 (5 bases). The CDR3 region has the DNA TGTGCCAGCAGCAAGCTCCCAGGGCTCTATGGCTACACCTTC. Its protein product is CASSKLPGLYGYTF.